The 12 T cell receptor beta chains listed next were all sequenced from one sample in a study of T cell responses to AZD1222 COVID-19 vaccine. Clones were sequenced by immunoSEQ multiplex PCR, and TCRdb holds only the in-frame ones, with some missing. The table has approximately 130,000 clones, around 89% seen once. Material: peripheral blood, obtained 28 days after the second AZD1222 dose. These receptors were obtained from an adult who received the AZD1222 COVID-19 vaccine.

The rearrangement links TRBV10-3 to TRBJ1-2; D is unclear. The CDR3 covers 13 residues. Germline V gives CDR1 ENHRY, CDR2 SYGVKD. Trimming took 8 bases from V and 5 from J, leaving 15 bases between them. The CDR3 protein is CAILPTAEYGYTF. CDR3 DNA: TGTGCCATCCTCCCTACAGCCGAGTATGGCTACACCTTC.

DNA for the CDR3: TGTGCCAGCAGCGGGACGGCAGGCGTTGACTATGGCTACACCTTC. Protein: CASSGTAGVDYGYTF. The chain carries TRBV9 and TRBJ1-2; D not certain. The CDR3 runs 15 residues. The germline gives CDR1 SGDLS, CDR2 YYNGEE. V shed 3 bases and J shed 3 bases, with 15 bases lying between them.

This chain joins TRBV5-1 and TRBJ2-7, with D hard to call. Trimming removed 2 bases at V and 0 bases at J, with 12 bases between. Germline V lookup: CDR1 SGHRS, CDR2 YFSETQ. This CDR3 has 15 residues. The CDR3 is CASSLSAGASYEQYF. DNA of the CDR3: TGCGCCAGCAGCTTAAGCGCAGGCGCCTCCTACGAGCAGTACTTC.

This sequence joins TRBV27 and TRBJ2-3; D ambiguous. V was pared by 3 bases and J by 4 bases, with 11 bases between. The CDR3 totals 14 residues. Germline lookup yields CDR1 MNHEY and CDR2 SMNVEV (reference sequence). The CDR3 here is CASSFGQGPDTQYF. CDR3 nucleotides: TGTGCCAGCAGTTTTGGTCAAGGCCCAGATACGCAGTATTTT.

V and J are TRBV7-2 and TRBJ1-2; 7 positions agree with TRBD1. Germline V gives CDR1 SGHTA, CDR2 FQGNSA. V lost 5 bases, J lost 8 bases, and 17 bases stayed unmatched. The CDR3 runs to 16 residues. The CDR3 protein is CASSTTGTTTSEGYTF. CDR3 DNA sequence: TGTGCCAGCAGCACGACAGGGACGACCACTTCTGAAGGCTACACCTTC.

The V gene is TRBV11-2, the J gene TRBJ2-7; possibly TRBD1 for D (5 bases). V was trimmed by 5 bases and J by 2 bases, leaving 13 bases between them. The CDR3 is 14 residues long. Germline V CDR1 and CDR2: SGHAT, FQNNGV. CDR3 sequence (DNA): TGTGCCAGCAGCAATAAACCAGGGACCTACGAGCAGTACTTC. Translated, it gives CASSNKPGTYEQYF.

The chain joins TRBV2 to TRBJ2-7; 9 bases line up with TRBD2. The CDR3 has 12 residues. CDR1 and CDR2 (germline): SNHLY, FYNNEI. The junction had 6 bases not matched to a gene; V was cut back by 8 bases and J by 7 bases. The CDR3 DNA follows: TGTGCCAGCTTGATAGCGGGAGTTGAGCAGTACTTC. Amino acid sequence: CASLIAGVEQYF.

The genes are TRBV11-3 and TRBJ2-1, with TRBD2 matching over 12 bases. The J segment lost 8 bases and the V segment lost 1 base, leaving 3 bases of the junction unmatched. CDR3 size: 15 residues. The germline V gene has CDR1 SGHNT and CDR2 YENEEA. The CDR3 is CASSLASGRAHEQFF. The CDR3 DNA reads TGTGCCAGCAGCTTAGCTAGCGGGAGGGCCCATGAGCAGTTCTTC.

The chain is built from TRBV19 and TRBJ2-2, with 7 positions matching TRBD1. CDR1 is LNHDA and CDR2 is SQIVND in the germline V gene (reference sequence). V lost 7 bases, J lost 6 bases, and 11 bases stayed unmatched. This CDR3 comprises 15 residues. The CDR3 DNA follows: TGTGCCAGTACTCGACGGGCCCAGGGGGCCGGGGAGCTGTTTTTT. Translating it yields CASTRRAQGAGELFF.

The V call is TRBV27, the J call TRBJ1-5; D not certain. Germline loops: CDR1 MNHEY, CDR2 SMNVEV (reference sequence). Trimming pared 7 bases from V and 6 bases from J, leaving 16 bases between. The CDR3 runs 14 residues. In DNA form, the CDR3 reads TGTGCCAGCACCCACACTATGGGAAGTCAGCCCCAGCATTTT. Protein: CASTHTMGSQPQHF.

This rearrangement joins TRBV20-1 to TRBJ1-4; possibly TRBD1 for D (6 bases). V lost 3 bases, J lost 5 bases, and 16 bases lay in between. This CDR3 is 15 amino acids long. The germline V gene encodes CDR1 DFQATT and CDR2 SNEGSKA (reference sequence). CDR3 protein: CSASVYGGRNEKLFF. CDR3 nucleotides: TGCAGTGCTAGTGTTTACGGGGGCAGGAATGAAAAACTGTTTTTT.

The chain is built from TRBV7-3 and TRBJ1-2, with 12 bases identical to TRBD1. V dropped 5 bases and J dropped 4; count of bases not matched to a gene: 2. The CDR3 is 14 amino acids. Germline loops: CDR1 SGHTA, CDR2 FQGTGA. For the CDR3, the DNA is TGTGCCAGCAGCGGGGGACAGGGGGCCTATGGCTACACCTTC. As protein: CASSGGQGAYGYTF. Full variable domain (remainder filled in from reference TRBV7-3 and TRBJ1-2): GAGVSQTPSNKVTEKGKYVELRCDPISGHTALYWYRQSLGQGPEFLIYFQGTGAADDSGLPNDRFFAVRPEGSVSTLKIQRTERGDSAVYLCASSGGQGAYGYTFGSGTRLTVV.